The rows below give T cell receptor beta chains drawn from one sample of a study of CD8 T cells in ankylosing spondylitis. TCRdb processed the 5' RACE reads anew with MiXCR; each CDR3 protein has one entry. Found here are 200,000 or so distinct CDR3 sequences, over 10% of them singletons; the top ten hold 9.5% to 11%. The specimen was blood, either unsorted or a sorted T cell fraction (not recorded which). The receptors come from a female donor with ankylosing spondylitis or in good health (not recorded which). CDR3s include the opening cysteine and the closing phenylalanine or tryptophan. The order of the fields is J gene, V gene, clone size, D gene, CDR3 protein, CDR3 DNA. A D gene is named only where the DNA matches it firmly. Size tells how often a clone was seen (once, few, many) or the class of an expanded clone, and some rows leave it out.

J: TRBJ1-1; V: TRBV24-1; size: many; D: -; CDR3: CATSDRGGITEAFF; DNA: TGTGCCACCAGTGACCGGGGAGGCATCACTGAAGCTTTCTTT
J: TRBJ2-7; V: TRBV20-1; size: many; D: -; CDR3: CSARVRDSDYEQYF; DNA: TGCAGTGCTAGAGTCCGGGACTCTGACTACGAGCAGTACTTC
J: TRBJ2-5; V: TRBV5-1; size: -; D: TRBD2; CDR3: CASSFRTSGTQETQYF; DNA: TGCGCCAGCAGCTTCCGGACTAGCGGGACCCAAGAGACCCAGTACTTC
J: TRBJ1-2; V: TRBV12-3/TRBV12-4; size: -; D: -; CDR3: CASSFRTRVYGYTF; DNA: TGTGCCAGCAGTTTCAGAACTCGGGTCTATGGCTACACCTTC
J: TRBJ2-1; V: TRBV11-3; size: -; D: TRBD2; CDR3: CASSLASGILDEQFF; DNA: TGTGCCAGCAGCTTAGCTAGCGGGATCCTCGATGAGCAGTTCTTC
J: TRBJ1-3; V: TRBV12-3/TRBV12-4; size: many; D: -; CDR3: CASSSGPRWGNTIYF; DNA: TGTGCCAGCAGCTCTGGGCCACGGTGGGGAAACACCATATATTTT
J: TRBJ1-1; V: TRBV4-2; size: -; D: TRBD1; CDR3: CASSQGDRATEAFF; DNA: TGTGCCAGCAGCCAGGGGGACAGGGCCACTGAAGCTTTCTTT
J: TRBJ1-5; V: TRBV27; size: many; D: -; CDR3: CASSLRAGGGSINQPQHF; DNA: TGTGCCAGCAGTTTAAGGGCCGGAGGCGGGTCGATCAACCAGCCCCAGCATTTT
J: TRBJ2-1; V: TRBV6-2/TRBV6-3; size: few; D: TRBD2; CDR3: CASSTTDLLAVLSQSSYNEQFF; DNA: TGTGCCAGCAGTACGACAGACCTCCTAGCGGTGTTGAGTCAGAGCTCCTACAATGAGCAGTTCTTC
J: TRBJ2-5; V: TRBV6-1; size: many; D: TRBD1; CDR3: CASSLDRGGTQYF; DNA: TGTGCCAGCAGCCTTGACAGGGGGGGGACCCAGTACTTC
J: TRBJ2-2; V: TRBV25-1; size: few; D: -; CDR3: CASSAAGRDTGELFF; DNA: TGTGCCAGCAGCGCCGCAGGACGTGACACCGGGGAGCTGTTTTTT
J: TRBJ2-5; V: TRBV27; size: many; D: -; CDR3: CASPRSGETQYF; DNA: TGTGCCAGCCCTCGGAGTGGAGAGACCCAGTACTTC
J: TRBJ2-2; V: TRBV11-2; size: few; D: -; CDR3: CASQGRGGITIQKKKTGELFF; DNA: TGTGCCAGCCAAGGCCGGGGTGGGATCACTATACAGAAAAAGAAAACCGGGGAGCTGTTTTTT
J: TRBJ2-1; V: TRBV7-2; size: -; D: TRBD2; CDR3: CASSLAARAGGASQFF; DNA: TGTGCCAGCAGCTTAGCAGCTCGAGCGGGAGGTGCCTCGCAGTTCTTC
J: TRBJ1-6; V: TRBV12-3/TRBV12-4; size: many; D: -; CDR3: CASSSLRFNSPLHF; DNA: TGTGCCAGCAGTTCCCTACGCTTTAATTCACCCCTCCACTTT
J: TRBJ2-7; V: TRBV7-2; size: many; D: -; CDR3: CASSLDTQSSYEQYF; DNA: TGTGCCAGCAGCTTAGACACTCAGAGCTCCTACGAGCAGTACTTC
J: TRBJ2-5; V: TRBV29-1; size: -; D: -; CDR3: CSVQQGFQETQYF; DNA: TGCAGCGTGCAACAGGGCTTCCAAGAGACCCAGTACTTC
J: TRBJ2-5; V: TRBV20-1; size: -; D: -; CDR3: CSAIGLRRGYEETQYF; DNA: TGCAGTGCAATCGGGCTCCGACGGGGATATGAAGAGACCCAGTACTTC
J: TRBJ1-1; V: TRBV5-1; size: many; D: -; CDR3: CASGRGVNTEAFF; DNA: TGCGCCAGCGGCAGGGGCGTGAACACTGAAGCTTTCTTT
J: TRBJ2-7; V: TRBV28; size: many; D: TRBD1; CDR3: CASSTTRTGPDYEQYF; DNA: TGTGCCAGCAGCACGACAAGGACAGGGCCGGACTACGAGCAGTACTTC
J: TRBJ2-1; V: TRBV10-3; size: few; D: TRBD2; CDR3: CAISESELAGASSYNEQFF; DNA: TGTGCCATCAGTGAGTCAGAACTAGCGGGAGCGAGCTCCTACAATGAGCAGTTCTTC
J: TRBJ2-1; V: TRBV5-4; size: many; D: TRBD2; CDR3: CASSPGLADYNEQFF; DNA: TGTGCCAGCAGCCCTGGACTAGCGGACTACAATGAGCAGTTCTTC
J: TRBJ2-7; V: TRBV2; size: many; D: TRBD1; CDR3: CASSEATGVEQYF; DNA: TGTGCCAGCAGTGAAGCGACAGGGGTCGAGCAGTACTTC
J: TRBJ1-1; V: TRBV4-2; size: -; D: -; CDR3: CASSQDPGLGLTEAFF; DNA: TGTGCCAGCAGCCAAGACCCAGGGTTGGGGTTGACTGAAGCTTTCTTT
J: TRBJ1-5; V: TRBV20-1; size: many; D: TRBD1; CDR3: CSALQGQGGQPQHF; DNA: TGCAGTGCTTTACAAGGACAGGGCGGCCAGCCCCAGCATTTT